This T cell receptor (beta chain) was recovered during a study of shared clonotypes between healthy human individuals. General study points: Genetic and exposure-history diversity was limited by the few donors.

Deep level was the assay's run setting. The data were produced by immunoSEQ multiplex PCR, yet TCRdb's version contains in-frame clones alone and is incomplete. Of around 600,000 clones listed, roughly 97% were seen once; the top ten hold 0.055% to 0.07%. The CDR3 runs 15 residues. CDR1 is WSHSY and CDR2 is SAAADI in the germline V gene. V was pared by 6 bases and J by 3 bases, with 3 bases of the junction left unmatched. In regard to this clone: Its specificity is not known.

The clonotype was recovered from a woman aged 25 to 45 in good health. The rearrangement links TRBV10-2 to TRBJ2-7, with 15 bases aligning to TRBD2. Sequenced: naive CD4+ T cells sorted from blood. Subset meaning: CD45RA+ positively selected. The CDR3 loop reads CASSVGLAGGYEQYF. The CDR3 coding sequence is TGCGCCAGCAGCGTGGGACTAGCGGGAGGCTACGAGCAGTACTTC.